This TCR beta chain was recorded in a study of CD4 T cells in relation to SARS-CoV-2 and coronaviruses. Per germline, CDR1 SGHTA and CDR2 FQGNSA. The CDR3 covers 15 residues. V lost 5 bases to trimming and J lost 0 bases, with 11 bases between them. As to this clone: The antigen is unknown.

Before the COVID-19 pandemic, during about 2011-2019, CD4+ T cells were taken from unexposed donors. The cells were cultured for around ten days before CD4+ T cells were isolated. Cultures received half-medium IL-2 refreshes on days 3 and 7. The protocol was immunoSEQ multiplex PCR, while the TCRdb copy is restricted to in-frame clones and leaves out a portion. Of some 30,000 clones listed, nearly 80% are singletons. What was sequenced was CD4+ T cells from PBMCs, cultured in vitro. The origin of this receptor is a human donor in good health. The chain links TRBV7-2 to TRBJ1-3; D gene ambiguous. Here the CDR3 reads CASSPEGRSGNTIYF. DNA of the CDR3: TGTGCCAGCAGCCCGGAAGGCCGCTCTGGAAACACCATATATTTT.